This T cell receptor (beta chain) was sequenced in a study of T cell changes during pregnancy in multiple sclerosis. Trimming removed 7 bases from V and 1 base from J; junction bases left unmatched: 2. The germline gives CDR1 LNHDA, CDR2 SQIVND (reference sequence). The CDR3 covers 14 residues. Data came from immunoSEQ multiplex PCR; TCRdb stores just in-frame clones and leaves some out. Here the sample spans 20,000 to 25,000 clones, over 85% being singletons. This receptor was identified in a female donor in good health, enrolled as a control in a pregnancy study. This rearrangement joins TRBV19 to TRBJ1-1; 11 nucleotides match TRBD1. The sequenced sample was CD8+ T cells from peripheral blood mononuclear cells, obtained in the second trimester of pregnancy. The CDR3 region has the DNA TGTGCCAGTATCGGACAGGGGGCGAACACTGAAGCTTTCTTT. This translates into CASIGQGANTEAFF.